This TCR beta chain is drawn from a study of identical twins. This clonotype showed up just a few times. TCRdb re-called the 5' RACE reads through MiXCR, storing one row per CDR3 protein. This sample has hundreds of thousands of distinct CDR3 sequences, with 20% to 25% found just once. These data were also filed under a second study, of T cells expressing NK-cell markers.

Sequenced: CD4+ T cells sorted from blood. The clonotype was recovered from a woman aged 18-35 years in good health.

The chain's CDR3 is CSAARWGVRAEAFF. DNA for the CDR3: TGCAGTGCAGCTCGGTGGGGGGTGAGGGCTGAAGCTTTCTTT. This chain joins TRBV20-1 and TRBJ1-1, with D perhaps TRBD1 (5 bases). CDR1 is DFQATT and CDR2 is SNEGSKA in the germline V gene (reference sequence). The CDR3 is 14 residues long. V lost 6 bases, J lost 6 bases, and 20 bases lay in between.